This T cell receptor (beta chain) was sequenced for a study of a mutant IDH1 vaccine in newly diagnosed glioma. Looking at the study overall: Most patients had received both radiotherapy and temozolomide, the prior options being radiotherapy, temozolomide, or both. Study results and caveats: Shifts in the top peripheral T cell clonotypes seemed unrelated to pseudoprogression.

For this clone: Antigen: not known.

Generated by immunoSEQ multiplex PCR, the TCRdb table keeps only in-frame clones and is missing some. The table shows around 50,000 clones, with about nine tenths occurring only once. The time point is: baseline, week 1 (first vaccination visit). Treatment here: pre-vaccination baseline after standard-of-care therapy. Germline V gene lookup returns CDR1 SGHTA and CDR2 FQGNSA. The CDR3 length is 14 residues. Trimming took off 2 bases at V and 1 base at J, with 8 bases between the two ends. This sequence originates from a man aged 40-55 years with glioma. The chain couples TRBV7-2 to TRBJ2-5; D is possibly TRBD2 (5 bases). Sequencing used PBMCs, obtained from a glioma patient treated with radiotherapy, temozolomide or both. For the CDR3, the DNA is TGTGCCAGCAGCTTACGGCGGGCCCAAGAGACCCAGTACTTC. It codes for CASSLRRAQETQYF. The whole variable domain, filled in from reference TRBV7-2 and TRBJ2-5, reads GAGVSQSPSNKVTEKGKDVELRCDPISGHTALYWYRQSLGQGLEFLIYFQGNSAPDKSGLPSDRFSAERTGGSVSTLTIQRTQQEDSAVYLCASSLRRAQETQYFGPGTRLLVL.